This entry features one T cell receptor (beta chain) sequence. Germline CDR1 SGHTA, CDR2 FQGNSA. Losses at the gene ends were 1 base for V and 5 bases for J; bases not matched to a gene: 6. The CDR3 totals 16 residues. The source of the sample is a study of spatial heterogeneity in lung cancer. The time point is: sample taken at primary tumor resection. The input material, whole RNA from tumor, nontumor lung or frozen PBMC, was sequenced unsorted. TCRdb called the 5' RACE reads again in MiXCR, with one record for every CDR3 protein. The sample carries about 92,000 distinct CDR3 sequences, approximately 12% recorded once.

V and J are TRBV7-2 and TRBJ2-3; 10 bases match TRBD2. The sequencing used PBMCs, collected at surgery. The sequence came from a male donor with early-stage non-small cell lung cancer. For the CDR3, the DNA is TGTGCCAGCAGCTTAGTGGTAGCGGGGGGAGGAGATACGCAGTATTTT. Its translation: CASSLVVAGGGDTQYF.